A selection of T cell receptor beta chains follows, all from one sample in a study of regulatory T cells in long-lasting Graves disease. One entry per CDR3 protein, called by TCRdb with MiXCR from the multiplex PCR reads. The sample contains around 400,000 distinct CDR3 sequences, about 15% of which appear only once. This sample also belongs to another study, concerning T cells in Graves' hyperthyroidism and ophthalmopathy.

This specimen consisted of peripheral blood mononuclear cells (PBMCs), obtained at new diagnosis, from a patient treated with antithyroid drugs. The origin of the receptors is a woman aged 40 to 50 with Graves disease. Each CDR3 is given with its conserved first and last residue. D genes are given only for firm matches. Size tells how often a clone was seen (once, few, many) or the class of an expanded clone, and some rows leave it out.

J | size | V | D | CDR3 | DNA
TRBJ2-1 | few | TRBV30 | TRBD2 | CAWSARPGGVNNEQFF | TGTGCCTGGAGTGCCCGCCCGGGAGGGGTAAACAATGAGCAGTTCTTC
TRBJ1-6 | many | TRBV2 | - | CASNPSVNNSPLHF | TGTGCCAGCAACCCCTCGGTGAATAATTCACCCCTCCACTTT
TRBJ2-1 | - | TRBV11-1 | - | CASSLVRVNEQFF | TGTGCCAGCAGCTTAGTAAGAGTGAATGAGCAGTTCTTC
TRBJ1-3 | many | TRBV2 | - | CASSVAGSGNTIYF | TGTGCCAGCAGTGTGGCGGGCTCTGGAAACACCATATATTTT
TRBJ2-2 | - | TRBV28 | - | CASSLWGRNTGELFF | TGTGCCAGCAGTTTATGGGGGAGGAACACCGGGGAGCTGTTTTTT
TRBJ1-1 | many | TRBV3-1 | - | CASSQWGTEAFF | TGTGCCAGCAGCCAGTGGGGGACCGAAGCTTTCTTT
TRBJ1-1 | - | TRBV4-1 | TRBD1 | CASSQLRDRGPDGAEAFF | TGCGCCAGCAGCCAACTCCGGGACAGGGGGCCCGACGGGGCTGAAGCTTTCTTT
TRBJ2-7 | few | TRBV6-1 | TRBD1 | CASRDSLSYEQYF | TGTGCCAGCCGGGACAGTCTCTCCTACGAGCAGTACTTC
TRBJ1-1 | few | TRBV15 | - | CATSRDVVDTEAFF | TGTGCCACCAGCAGAGACGTCGTGGACACTGAAGCTTTCTTT
TRBJ1-2 | many | TRBV20-1 | - | CSAGPGYTF | TGCAGTGCTGGGCCTGGCTACACCTTC
TRBJ2-1 | many | TRBV2 | - | CASSFLGVGEQFF | TGTGCCAGCAGTTTCTTGGGGGTGGGTGAGCAGTTCTTC
TRBJ2-1 | many | TRBV3-1 | TRBD2 | CASSQLGTSGSTEQFF | TGTGCCAGCAGCCAATTAGGGACTAGCGGGAGCACTGAGCAGTTCTTC
TRBJ1-1 | - | TRBV6-1 | TRBD1 | CASRPPGQGAVAFF | TGTGCCAGCCGACCGCCCGGACAGGGGGCTGTTGCTTTCTTT
TRBJ1-5 | many | TRBV12-3/TRBV12-4 | - | CASSLRLGSNQPQHF | TGTGCCAGCAGTTTGCGGTTAGGGAGCAATCAGCCCCAGCATTTT
TRBJ2-7 | - | TRBV7-2 | - | CASSFVGGFYEQYF | TGTGCCAGCAGCTTTGTTGGGGGGTTCTACGAGCAGTACTTC
TRBJ1-2 | many | TRBV6-5 | - | CASSYSVQGWGYTF | TGTGCCAGCAGTTACTCCGTGCAGGGATGGGGCTACACCTTC
TRBJ2-1 | many | TRBV6-2/TRBV6-3 | - | CASSQVSGDFNEQFF | TGTGCCAGCAGTCAGGTATCGGGGGACTTCAATGAGCAGTTCTTC
TRBJ2-5 | many | TRBV7-6 | - | CASSSQSGLRTQYF | TGTGCCAGCAGCTCTCAAAGCGGGTTGAGGACCCAGTACTTC
TRBJ2-5 | few | TRBV28 | TRBD1 | CASRAQGAKTQYF | TGTGCCAGCAGGGCACAGGGGGCCAAGACCCAGTACTTC
TRBJ2-2 | - | TRBV3-1 | TRBD2 | CASSQEGLAVRVTGELFF | TGTGCCAGCAGCCAAGAGGGACTAGCGGTGAGAGTGACCGGGGAGCTGTTTTTT
TRBJ2-3 | many | TRBV7-9 | TRBD2 | CASSLASGNLRHTDTQYF | TGTGCCAGCAGCTTGGCTAGCGGGAACCTGCGGCACACAGATACGCAGTATTTT
TRBJ2-1 | many | TRBV5-1 | - | CASSRTPAGGYNEQFF | TGCGCCAGCAGCAGGACCCCAGCCGGGGGATACAATGAGCAGTTCTTC
TRBJ1-5 | many | TRBV11-3 | - | CASSEWGPQLNQPQHF | TGTGCCAGCAGCGAATGGGGACCGCAACTCAATCAGCCCCAGCATTTT
TRBJ2-5 | many | TRBV20-1 | TRBD1 | CSASYGTGSIETQYF | TGCAGTGCTAGTTACGGGACAGGCTCCATCGAGACCCAGTACTTC
TRBJ1-2 | - | TRBV6-9 | - | CASSYGPRVGGYTF | TGTGCCAGCAGTTACGGTCCCAGGGTGGGTGGCTACACCTTC
TRBJ2-1 | many | TRBV28 | TRBD2 | CASSAIAAGELSYNEQFF | TGTGCCAGCAGCGCTATAGCGGCGGGAGAGTTATCCTACAATGAGCAGTTCTTC
TRBJ1-2 | many | TRBV11-2 | - | CASSSHGQVEGGYTF | TGTGCCAGCAGCTCCCACGGGCAGGTCGAAGGAGGCTACACCTTC
TRBJ2-1 | - | TRBV4-1 | TRBD2 | CASSQESLAGGSNEQFF | TGCGCCAGCAGCCAAGAAAGTCTAGCGGGAGGTAGCAATGAGCAGTTCTTC
TRBJ2-2 | - | TRBV7-9 | - | CASSSSSFAGELFF | TGTGCCAGCAGCTCTAGCTCTTTTGCCGGGGAGCTGTTTTTT
TRBJ1-1 | - | TRBV28 | - | CASSQVWGLVGTEAFF | TGTGCCAGCAGTCAAGTTTGGGGGCTGGTAGGAACTGAAGCTTTCTTT
TRBJ2-7 | many | TRBV11-2 | - | CASSLDEAYEQYF | TGTGCCAGCAGCTTAGATGAAGCTTACGAGCAGTACTTC
TRBJ2-3 | - | TRBV11-3 | - | CASSPRTAVSDTQYF | TGTGCCAGCAGCCCAAGGACAGCGGTCTCAGATACGCAGTATTTT
TRBJ1-5 | - | TRBV29-1 | - | CSVEGDGPQHF | TGCAGCGTTGAAGGTGATGGGCCCCAGCATTTT
TRBJ2-7 | - | TRBV7-2 | TRBD2 | CASSPKSSGSLTYEQYF | TGTGCCAGCAGCCCCAAATCTAGCGGGAGTCTGACCTACGAGCAGTACTTC
TRBJ2-7 | many | TRBV2 | - | CASLPGGGGTTYEQYF | TGTGCCAGCCTCCCTGGGGGTGGCGGAACGACCTACGAGCAGTACTTC
TRBJ2-2 | many | TRBV28 | - | CASSSPGTQPAGELFF | TGTGCCAGCAGTTCCCCCGGGACCCAACCGGCCGGGGAGCTGTTTTTT
TRBJ2-1 | - | TRBV30 | TRBD2 | CAWSLTSGILGEQFF | TGTGCCTGGAGTCTGACTAGCGGGATTTTGGGTGAGCAGTTCTTC
TRBJ1-2 | - | TRBV5-1 | - | CASSWDWRDYGYTF | TGCGCCAGCAGCTGGGATTGGCGGGACTATGGCTACACCTTC
TRBJ2-5 | once | TRBV27 | - | CASSLSQGDQETQYF | TGTGCCAGCAGTTTATCACAGGGCGACCAAGAGACCCAGTACTTC
TRBJ2-1 | many | TRBV7-9 | - | CASSLGGIEQFF | TGTGCCAGCAGCTTAGGGGGTATTGAGCAGTTCTTC
TRBJ2-2 | few | TRBV6-1 | - | CASSEEAWPRELFF | TGTGCCAGCAGTGAAGAAGCGTGGCCGCGGGAGCTGTTTTTT
TRBJ2-5 | many | TRBV12-3/TRBV12-4 | - | CASSLGGGQETQYF | TGTGCCAGCAGCTTGGGGGGCGGTCAGGAGACCCAGTACTTC
TRBJ2-7 | - | TRBV4-2 | TRBD2 | CASSQDNTLAGDYEQYF | TGTGCCAGCAGCCAAGATAATACCCTAGCGGGAGACTACGAGCAGTACTTC